This entry is about one T cell receptor beta chain. This entry belongs to a study of blood T cell repertoires in COVID-19. Across the study: COVID-19 samples, acute and convalescent, were from the United States, Italy and Spain. PBMCs, B-cell-depleted T cells, or T cells were the source of the cDNA or gDNA that made up the material.

Profiled with immunoSEQ multiplex PCR; TCRdb holds only in-frame clones, not every one. The sample carries 250,000 or so clones, approximately 83% recorded once. The study counted Cohort 3 donors as recovered given two negative PCRs, clearance, or symptom resolution. V was clipped by 0 bases and J by 1 base, with 9 bases between them. Germline V lookup: CDR1 SGHVS, CDR2 FNYEAQ. The CDR3 has 16 amino acids. Sequenced input: PBMCs or T cells enriched from blood (not recorded which). The TCR originated in a woman between 45 and 60 years old who had recovered from COVID-19. The chain employs TRBV7-6 and TRBJ2-2; possible D gene TRBD2, 6 bases. The CDR3 DNA reads TGTGCCAGCAGCTTAGCGGGGGGACTGAACACCGGGGAGCTGTTTTTT. Protein product: CASSLAGGLNTGELFF.